The 32 T cell receptor beta chains in this list originate from one sample, sequenced in a study of vaccination and CD4 T cells after COVID-19. What these receptors recognize is not known. Oncomine TCR Beta short-read sequencing was applied to DNA from cultured CD4+ T cells. In TCRdb, the PCR reads were re-called with MiXCR into one record per CDR3 protein. The repertoire has approximately 15,000 distinct CDR3 sequences, approximately 62% of them found once; the top ten carry over 7.5%. The treatment is: roughly 11-day PBMC culture with coronavirus spike peptide pools or control peptides (ViraFEST assay). The specimen was CD4+ T cells from blood, cultured in vitro. The receptors here all came from a human donor who had recovered from COVID-19.

On this clonotype: One end of the junction varies from germline; a read error may be responsible. The chain employs TRBV5-1 and TRBJ1-6; D not resolved. CDR1 is SGHRS and CDR2 is YFSETQ in the germline V gene. The CDR3 sequence is 13 residues long. As DNA, the CDR3 is TGTGCCAGCAGCTTGGATGCGAATTCACCCCTCCACTTT. Translation: CASSLDANSPLHF.

The chain is built from TRBV7-9 and TRBJ1-3; D not resolved. The CDR3 has 15 amino acids. Germline loops: CDR1 SEHNR, CDR2 FQNEAQ (reference sequence). The V end was cut by 6 bases, the J end by 0 bases, with 12 bases between. CDR3 in amino acids: CASRGRPGSGNTIYF. CDR3 DNA sequence: TGTGCCAGCAGGGGTCGGCCAGGCTCTGGAAACACCATATATTTT.

The CDR3 nucleotides are TGTGCCACCAGTTCAACGGATCCGGGATCACCCCTCCACTTT. It encodes CATSSTDPGSPLHF. The rearrangement joins TRBV24-1 to TRBJ1-6, with D unresolved. Trimming left V 6 bases short and J 10 bases short, with 15 bases between. Germline V gene sequence: CDR1 KGHDR, CDR2 SFDVKD. The CDR3 consists of 14 residues.

This clonotype was detected only once. The chain carries TRBV29-1 and TRBJ1-1, with TRBD1 as a possible D gene (6 bases). V dropped 6 bases and J dropped 8 bases, with 13 bases sitting between them. CDR1 and CDR2 (germline): SQVTM, ANQGSEA. The CDR3 has 11 amino acids. CDR3 in amino acids: CSVDSLKEAFF. CDR3 bases: TGCAGCGTGGACAGCCTAAAAGAAGCTTTCTTT. Supplemented by reference TRBV29-1 and TRBJ1-1, the full variable domain reads SAVISQKPSRDICQRGTSLTIQCQVDSQVTMMFWYRQQPGQSLTLIATANQGSEATYESGFVIDKFPISRPNLTFSTLTVSNMSPEDSSIYLCSVDSLKEAFFGQGTRLTVV.

The rearrangement joins TRBV27 to TRBJ2-1; 7 nucleotides line up with TRBD2. Germline CDR1 MNHEY, CDR2 SMNVEV (reference sequence). The CDR3 totals 14 residues. Germline trimming cut 3 bases from V and 9 bases from J; bases unmatched to any gene: 8. Here the CDR3 DNA reads TGTGCCAGCAGTTTTAAGCGGGATTCTGGTGAGCAGTTCTTC. This gives the protein CASSFKRDSGEQFF.

The chain joins TRBV20-1 to TRBJ1-1, with 9 bases fitting TRBD1. V was clipped by 2 bases and J by 0 bases; unmatched bases: 1. This CDR3 has 14 residues. Per the germline V gene, CDR1 is DFQATT and CDR2 is SNEGSKA (reference sequence). CDR3 residues: CSARTGGVNTEAFF. CDR3 bases: TGCAGTGCTAGAACAGGGGGCGTGAACACTGAAGCTTTCTTT.

Only a few counts were recorded for this clonotype. This CDR3 is CASSGFGTGIGQPQHF. In DNA form, the CDR3 reads TGTGCCAGCAGTGGGTTTGGGACAGGGATTGGGCAGCCCCAGCATTTT. The chain joins TRBV2 to TRBJ1-5; 9 bases are a match to TRBD1. The ends lost 4 bases at V and 7 bases at J; junction bases unmatched: 11. The germline CDR1 and CDR2 sequences are SNHLY and FYNNEI. The CDR3 extends over 16 amino acids.

CDR3 in amino acids: CASSPRLGGGEQYF. The DNA of the CDR3 is TGTGCCAGCAGCCCGCGGTTAGGAGGGGGCGAGCAGTACTTC. The V gene is TRBV7-8, the J gene TRBJ2-7; D may match TRBD1 or TRBD2 (6 bases each). Germline-derived CDR1 and CDR2 are SGHVS and FQNEAQ. This CDR3 region has 14 residues. V lost 5 bases to trimming and J lost 6 bases, with 17 bases between them. Using reference TRBV7-8 and TRBJ2-7 for the parts outside the CDR3, the full variable domain is GAGVSQSPRYKVAKRGQDVALRCDPISGHVSLFWYQQALGQGPEFLTYFQNEAQLDKSGLPSDRFFAERPEGSVSTLKIQRTQQEDSAVYLCASSPRLGGGEQYFGPGTRLTVT.

For the CDR3, the DNA is TGTGCCAGCAGCTCCCCCAGGGGCACTGGAAACACCATATATTTT. It codes for CASSSPRGTGNTIYF. The J gene is TRBJ1-3, the V gene TRBV7-2, with a possible D match to TRBD1 (6 bases). The V gene's germline CDR1 is SGHTA and CDR2 FQGNSA. Trimming cost V 4 bases and J 2 bases, with 12 bases left between them. This CDR3 has 15 amino acids.

This clonotype was recorded a few times. This sequence joins TRBV7-2 and TRBJ1-2; 8 bases agree with TRBD1. The germline gives CDR1 SGHTA, CDR2 FQGNSA. The CDR3 has 13 residues. The ends lost 5 bases at V and 4 bases at J; junction bases unmatched: 3. CDR3 amino acids: CASSPRGLYGYTF. The CDR3 DNA is TGTGCCAGCAGCCCCAGGGGGCTCTATGGCTACACCTTC.

The gene calls are TRBV19 and TRBJ1-5; the match to TRBD1 covers 9 bases. V lost 3 bases and J lost 3; bases outside the gene matches: 6. The CDR3 extends over 16 amino acids. The germline V gene encodes CDR1 LNHDA and CDR2 SQIVND (reference sequence). This CDR3 is CASSMAGTGFNQPQHF. CDR3 nucleotide sequence: TGTGCCAGTAGTATGGCCGGGACAGGGTTCAATCAGCCCCAGCATTTT.

This clonotype was counted only a few times. The rearrangement links TRBV28 to TRBJ2-5, with 9 bases identical to TRBD1. Germline trimming cut 5 bases from V and 4 bases from J; bases unmatched to any gene: 5. The CDR3 sequence is 14 residues long. CDR1 is MDHEN and CDR2 is SYDVKM in the germline V gene. This CDR3 reads CASSDPGQGETQYF. CDR3 in DNA: TGTGCCAGCAGTGACCCGGGACAGGGAGAGACCCAGTACTTC. Using reference TRBV28 and TRBJ2-5 for the parts outside the CDR3, the full variable domain is DVKVTQSSRYLVKRTGEKVFLECVQDMDHENMFWYRQDPGLGLRLIYFSYDVKMKEKGDIPEGYSVSREKKERFSLILESASTNQTSMYLCASSDPGQGETQYFGPGTRLLVL.

The V call is TRBV10-3, the J call TRBJ2-6; D is perhaps TRBD1 (5 bases). The CDR3 spans 17 residues. Per the germline V gene, CDR1 is ENHRY and CDR2 is SYGVKD. V lost 3 bases, J lost 4 bases, and 16 bases lay in between. The CDR3 nucleotides read TGTGCCATCAGTGAAAGTGGGGCTTTTTCCGGGGCCAACGTCCTGACTTTC. Residues: CAISESGAFSGANVLTF.

In regard to this clonotype: The junction departs from germline at one end; a sequencing error may be responsible. The V call is TRBV12-3 or TRBV12-4, the J call TRBJ2-5; D gene unclear. This CDR3 region has 13 residues. CDR3 DNA: TGTGCCAGCAGTTTAGAGTTAGTAGAGCCCCAGTACTTC. It specifies CASSLELVEPQYF.

The gene calls are TRBV2 and TRBJ2-1; D assignment may be TRBD1 or TRBD2 (5 bases each). The CDR3 has 16 residues. The V end was cut by 6 bases, the J end by 0 bases, with 15 bases between. The germline CDR1 and CDR2 sequences are SNHLY and FYNNEI. CDR3 sequence (DNA): TGTGCCAGCAGGAGGGGAGTGGGGCGCTCCTACAATGAGCAGTTCTTC. It yields the protein CASRRGVGRSYNEQFF.

The genes are TRBV18 and TRBJ1-1; D might be TRBD1 (5 bases). The CDR3 has 14 amino acids. The V end was cut by 2 bases, the J end by 4 bases, with 11 bases between. Germline V gene sequence: CDR1 KGHSH, CDR2 LQKENI. CDR3: CASSPSGAPTEAFF. Here the CDR3 DNA reads TGTGCCAGCTCACCATCCGGGGCCCCCACTGAAGCTTTCTTT.

This chain joins TRBV5-1 and TRBJ1-1, with D hard to call. The CDR3 is made up of 15 amino acids. V lost 0 bases and J 3 bases, leaving 12 bases between the germline ends. CDR1 is SGHRS, CDR2 YFSETQ, per germline. CDR3 coding DNA: TGCGCCAGCAGCTTGGGGCTTTCCGCGGACACTGAAGCTTTCTTT. This translates into CASSLGLSADTEAFF.

This clonotype showed up just a few times. This chain joins TRBV27 and TRBJ1-1, with TRBD1 identical over 7 bases. Germline V gene data show CDR1 as MNHEY and CDR2 as SMNVEV (reference sequence). The V segment lost 4 bases and the J segment 0 bases; nucleotides outside the gene matches: 8. This CDR3 has 16 amino acids. The CDR3 loop reads CASSSSPGQMNTEAFF. The CDR3 DNA is TGTGCCAGCAGTTCTTCACCGGGACAGATGAACACTGAAGCTTTCTTT.

Only a few counts were recorded for this clonotype. V is TRBV7-2 and J is TRBJ2-2, with D perhaps being TRBD1 or TRBD2 (6 bases each). The CDR3 is 18 amino acids. V was clipped by 5 bases and J by 4 bases, with 23 bases between them. CDR1 is SGHTA and CDR2 is FQGNSA in the germline V gene. The DNA of the CDR3 is TGTGCCAGCAGCCCGTTACTTTCGGGGGCGCGGGGCACCGGGGAGCTGTTTTTT. Protein sequence: CASSPLLSGARGTGELFF.

This clonotype occurred a few times. The chain uses TRBV7-3 and TRBJ2-5; 8 bases fit TRBD2. This CDR3 is 15 amino acids long. The germline CDR1 and CDR2 sequences are SGHTA and FQGTGA. V trimming: 0 bases; J trimming: 5 bases; junction bases outside the gene matches: 5. In nucleotides, the CDR3 is TGTGCCAGCAGCTTAACGGGACTAGGTACCGAGACCCAGTACTTC. Protein sequence: CASSLTGLGTETQYF. The full variable domain, its missing parts supplied by reference TRBV7-3 and TRBJ2-5, is GAGVSQTPSNKVTEKGKYVELRCDPISGHTALYWYRQSLGQGPEFLIYFQGTGAADDSGLPNDRFFAVRPEGSVSTLKIQRTERGDSAVYLCASSLTGLGTETQYFGPGTRLLVL.

The chain is built from TRBV2 and TRBJ2-3; either TRBD1 or TRBD2 may fit D (5 bases each). Germline values: CDR1 SNHLY, CDR2 FYNNEI. Trimming removed 3 bases at V and 1 base at J, with 17 bases between. The CDR3 totals 17 residues. The DNA of the CDR3 is TGTGCCAGCAGTGACGTCGGACTCTTAGGGGGCACAGATACGCAGTATTTT. Amino acids: CASSDVGLLGGTDTQYF.

The rearrangement links TRBV7-9 to TRBJ2-1; possibly TRBD1 for D (6 bases). The V gene lost 5 bases and the J gene lost 0 bases, with 11 bases spanning the gap. The length of the CDR3 is 15 residues. CDR1 SEHNR and CDR2 FQNEAQ come from the germline V gene (reference sequence). This CDR3 reads CASSPGQLSYNEQFF. The CDR3 DNA reads TGTGCCAGCAGCCCCGGACAGCTCTCCTACAATGAGCAGTTCTTC.

There are a few counts of this clonotype. The chain joins TRBV29-1 to TRBJ1-3; 7 bases line up with TRBD1. Germline V gene lookup returns CDR1 SQVTM and CDR2 ANQGSEA. The CDR3 contains 14 residues. V lost 5 bases and J lost 3; bases outside the gene matches: 7. CDR3 residues: CSVQTQGFGNTIYF. CDR3 DNA: TGCAGCGTTCAGACACAGGGGTTTGGAAACACCATATATTTT. The whole variable domain, remainder taken from reference TRBV29-1 and TRBJ1-3, is SAVISQKPSRDICQRGTSLTIQCQVDSQVTMMFWYRQQPGQSLTLIATANQGSEATYESGFVIDKFPISRPNLTFSTLTVSNMSPEDSSIYLCSVQTQGFGNTIYFGEGSWLTVV.

About this clonotype itself: The junction shows a germline mismatch at one end, possibly a read error. The chain couples TRBV5-4 to TRBJ2-2; TRBD1 might be the D (6 bases). Germline V gene data show CDR1 as SGHNT and CDR2 as YYREEE (reference sequence). The CDR3 covers 14 residues. CDR3 DNA: TGTGCCAGCAGCCTCGGACAGAGCACCGGGGAGCCGTTTTTT. Translation: CASSLGQSTGEPFF.

The sample holds a few counts of this clonotype. V is TRBV18 and J is TRBJ2-2; no clear D. This CDR3 is 12 amino acids long. Germline CDR1 reads KGHSH; CDR2 reads LQKENI. Trimming took off 5 bases at V and 0 bases at J, with 1 base between the two ends. CDR3 loop: CASSTNTGELFF. CDR3 bases: TGTGCCAGCTCAACGAACACCGGGGAGCTGTTTTTT.

V is TRBV7-8 and J is TRBJ2-7, with D tentatively TRBD1 (5 bases). This CDR3 is built from 14 residues. Trimming took off 5 bases at V and 2 bases at J, with 13 bases between the two ends. Germline V gene lookup returns CDR1 SGHVS and CDR2 FQNEAQ. The CDR3, as DNA: TGTGCCAGCAGCCCGACAGCCTCCACCTACGAGCAGTACTTC. The encoded protein is CASSPTASTYEQYF.

The CDR3 reads CASSADRVGNTIYF. In DNA, the CDR3 is TGTGCCAGCAGCGCAGACAGGGTTGGAAACACCATATATTTT. The chain carries TRBV7-2 and TRBJ1-3, with 7 nucleotides matching TRBD1. Germline-derived CDR1 and CDR2 are SGHTA and FQGNSA. CDR3 length equals 14 residues. After removal of 5 bases from V and 3 bases from J, the junction contained 4 bases not matched to a gene.

The V gene is TRBV20-1, the J gene TRBJ2-7, with 9 bases identical to TRBD1. CDR3 length: 13 residues. Germline V gene lookup returns CDR1 DFQATT and CDR2 SNEGSKA (reference sequence). The ends lost 7 bases at V and 5 bases at J; junction bases unmatched: 9. In DNA form, the CDR3 reads TGCAGTGTTACCGGGACAGGGACAGACGAGCAGTACTTC. Translation: CSVTGTGTDEQYF.

The chain couples TRBV7-9 to TRBJ2-5; 10 bases agree with TRBD1. Germline V gives CDR1 SEHNR, CDR2 FQNEAQ (reference sequence). With 5 bases clipped from V and 4 bases from J, the junction kept 10 bases outside the gene matches. CDR3 length equals 16 residues. The CDR3 here is CASSPGDRGEGETQYF. CDR3 sequence (DNA): TGTGCCAGCAGCCCCGGGGACAGGGGAGAGGGAGAGACCCAGTACTTC.

This clonotype was observed a few times. The chain employs TRBV7-2 and TRBJ2-1; a possible D gene is TRBD1 (5 bases). The closer fit of TRBJ2-7 to the DNA end suggests the J call may be wrong. Looked up from germline, CDR1 is SGHTA and CDR2 is FQGNSA. The CDR3 is 19 residues long. CDR3 in amino acids: CASSLGGSSGWPRNDEQYF. CDR3 nucleotide sequence: TGTGCCAGCAGCTTAGGGGGCTCATCCGGATGGCCTAGGAACGACGAGCAGTACTTC.

The chain combines TRBV6-5 with TRBJ1-1; D uncertain. CDR1 and CDR2 from the germline V gene are MNHEY and SVGAGI. The CDR3 runs 15 residues. V lost 1 base to trimming and J lost 5 bases, with 14 bases between them. The CDR3 sequence: CASSYYARRETEAFF. The CDR3, as DNA: TGTGCCAGCAGTTACTACGCGAGGAGAGAGACTGAAGCTTTCTTT.

V usage is TRBV20-1 and J usage is TRBJ1-3; D is possibly TRBD1 (6 bases). The CDR3 totals 14 residues. V lost 6 bases and J lost 0, with 12 bases in between. CDR1 and CDR2 (germline): DFQATT, SNEGSKA (reference sequence). CDR3 nucleotides: TGCAGTGCCCCTCGGGACAACTCTGGAAACACCATATATTTT. This codes for CSAPRDNSGNTIYF.